A single sample is the source of the 22 T cell receptor beta chains below, sequenced in a study of cytomegalovirus exposure and HLA in healthy donors. Measured with immunoSEQ multiplex PCR; TCRdb has only the in-frame clones, and not every one. The repertoire holds fewer than 350,000 clones, 85% to 90% seen once, with around 0.9% in the top ten. Sequencing was performed on PBMCs. The receptors stem from a woman aged 18-35 years in good health and CMV-seronegative.

This chain joins TRBV4-1 and TRBJ2-7; TRBD2 matches 10 bases. The CDR3 runs to 16 residues. Germline CDR1 and CDR2: MGHRA and YSYEKL. The ends lost 2 bases at V and 2 bases at J; junction bases unmatched: 6. In nucleotides, the CDR3 is TGCGCCAGCAGCCAACCCGCTAGCGGGGGAACCTACGAGCAGTACTTC. The encoded protein is CASSQPASGGTYEQYF.

V is TRBV9 and J is TRBJ2-3; D is ambiguous. The CDR3 is 15 residues long. The germline CDR1 and CDR2 sequences are SGDLS and YYNGEE. With 0 bases removed from V and 4 bases from J, the gap between germline ends came to 12 bases. DNA for the CDR3: TGTGCCAGCAGCGTAGATTCGGAGTCCGCAGATACGCAGTATTTT. The encoded protein is CASSVDSESADTQYF. Full variable domain (remainder filled in from reference TRBV9 and TRBJ2-3): DSGVTQTPKHLITATGQRVTLRCSPRSGDLSVYWYQQSLDQGLQFLIQYYNGEERAKGNILERFSAQQFPDLHSELNLSSLELGDSALYFCASSVDSESADTQYFGPGTRLTVL.

The chain links TRBV5-1 to TRBJ2-5, with 7 bases fitting TRBD1. The CDR3 contains 15 residues. V was pared by 4 bases and J by 5 bases, with 11 bases of the junction left unmatched. Germline lookup yields CDR1 SGHRS and CDR2 YFSETQ. CDR3 in DNA: TGCGCCAGCAGCCCAATACAGGGGAATGGGGAGACCCAGTACTTC. It yields the protein CASSPIQGNGETQYF.

This clone occurred a few times. CDR3 DNA: TGTGCCAGCAGCTTAGACTTTAGCGGGACCTCCCACTACGAGCAGTACTTC. Its protein is CASSLDFSGTSHYEQYF. The rearrangement joins TRBV11-2 to TRBJ2-7, with 8 positions matching TRBD2. The germline V gene has CDR1 SGHAT and CDR2 FQNNGV. With V trimmed by 0 bases and J by 3 bases, 10 bases remained unmatched. This CDR3 is built from 17 residues.

The chain has TRBV2 and TRBJ1-1; TRBD1 is a possible D gene (5 bases). The CDR3 is made up of 14 amino acids. Trimming pared 5 bases from V and 3 bases from J, leaving 13 bases between. Germline V gene lookup returns CDR1 SNHLY and CDR2 FYNNEI. The CDR3 reads CASSWTSWDTEAFF. DNA of the CDR3: TGTGCCAGCAGTTGGACAAGTTGGGACACTGAAGCTTTCTTT. Combining the CDR3 with reference TRBV2 and TRBJ1-1 gives the whole variable domain EPEVTQTPSHQVTQMGQEVILRCVPISNHLYFYWYRQILGQKVEFLVSFYNNEISEKSEIFDDQFSVERPDGSNFTLKIRSTKLEDSAMYFCASSWTSWDTEAFFGQGTRLTVV.

The V call is TRBV28, the J call TRBJ2-1, with D perhaps matching TRBD2 (6 bases). Trimming removed 6 bases from V and 6 bases from J, with 18 bases in between. CDR1 and CDR2 (germline): MDHEN, SYDVKM. This CDR3 spans 15 amino acids. CDR3 in DNA: TGTGCCAGCAGCCACAGACTAGGCTCGGGCAATGAGCAGTTCTTC. Its translation: CASSHRLGSGNEQFF.

This clone was picked up one time. This sequence joins TRBV19 and TRBJ2-3; weak D call: TRBD1 (6 bases). The CDR3 has 15 residues. Per germline, CDR1 LNHDA and CDR2 SQIVND (reference sequence). Trimming took off 4 bases at V and 4 bases at J, with 15 bases between the two ends. The CDR3 bases are TGTGCCAGTAGTAACACCCGGGCAGGGGCAGATACGCAGTATTTT. Translated: CASSNTRAGADTQYF.

V is TRBV5-1 and J is TRBJ2-7; D not certain. The V gene lost 4 bases and the J gene lost 3 bases, with 14 bases spanning the gap. This CDR3 is 14 amino acids long. Germline V gene sequence: CDR1 SGHRS, CDR2 YFSETQ. The CDR3 coding sequence is TGCGCCAGCAGCCCGATGCAGGCCGGCTACGAGCAGTACTTC. Translation: CASSPMQAGYEQYF.

This clone was seen just once. The V and J genes are TRBV7-9 and TRBJ1-1; TRBD1 is a possible D gene (6 bases). The germline gives CDR1 SEHNR, CDR2 FQNEAQ (reference sequence). The CDR3 runs 13 residues. Trimming removed 5 bases at V and 3 bases at J, with 10 bases between. The CDR3 DNA follows: TGTGCCAGCAGCCTACAGGGATACACTGAAGCTTTCTTT. This codes for CASSLQGYTEAFF.

The gene calls are TRBV5-6 and TRBJ1-4; D is possibly TRBD1 (5 bases). CDR3 size: 15 residues. Germline CDR1 reads SGHDT; CDR2 reads YYEEEE. Deletions cut 0 bases from V and 8 bases from J, with 14 bases between. The CDR3 reads CASSLDQGLREKLFF. The CDR3 DNA reads TGTGCCAGCAGCTTGGATCAGGGTTTAAGGGAAAAACTGTTTTTT.

The rearrangement uses TRBV27 and TRBJ2-2; TRBD2 matches 11 bases. V trimming: 3 bases; J trimming: 4 bases; junction bases outside the gene matches: 10. Germline-derived CDR1 and CDR2 are MNHEY and SMNVEV (reference sequence). The CDR3 has 18 residues. CDR3 sequence (DNA): TGTGCCAGCAGTTTGGTTTTAGCGGGAGGGCCGGGCACCGGGGAGCTGTTTTTT. The encoded protein is CASSLVLAGGPGTGELFF.

This clone occurred a few times. V is TRBV19 and J is TRBJ1-6; possibly TRBD1 for D (6 bases). CDR3 size: 12 residues. Trimming pared 4 bases from V and 13 bases from J, leaving 11 bases between. Per germline, CDR1 LNHDA and CDR2 SQIVND (reference sequence). Written as DNA, the CDR3 is TGTGCCAGTAGTAAGGGGGTGTTCCCCCTCCACTTT. This sequence encodes CASSKGVFPLHF.

The table lists this clone with a few counts. The chain has TRBV7-9 and TRBJ2-7, with 10 bases identical to TRBD1. Germline lookup yields CDR1 SEHNR and CDR2 FQNEAQ (reference sequence). The CDR3 contains 12 residues. Here the CDR3 DNA reads TGTGCAGCCGGGACAGGGGACCCCGAGCAGTACTTC. Its protein is CAAGTGDPEQYF.

The CDR3 here is CSVRTGSYNEQFF. The CDR3 DNA reads as TGCAGCGTTCGGACAGGGTCCTACAATGAGCAGTTCTTC. The chain joins TRBV29-1 to TRBJ2-1; 8 bases map to TRBD1. The V gene end was trimmed by 5 bases and the J gene end by 1 base; junction bases not matched to a gene: 1. CDR3 size: 13 residues. Germline V gene lookup returns CDR1 SQVTM and CDR2 ANQGSEA.

The V and J genes are TRBV10-3 and TRBJ2-3; TRBD2 agrees at 16 bases. Germline loops: CDR1 ENHRY, CDR2 SYGVKD. Trimming removed 8 bases from V and 1 base from J; junction bases left unmatched: 6. CDR3 length: 17 residues. Here the CDR3 reads CAIRGTSGRGGTDTQYF. CDR3 in DNA: TGTGCCATCCGGGGGACTAGCGGGAGGGGGGGCACAGATACGCAGTATTTT.

The chain joins TRBV30 to TRBJ1-5, with TRBD1 matching 9 bases. V dropped 2 bases and J dropped 6; count of bases not matched to a gene: 11. This CDR3 spans 16 amino acids. Per germline, CDR1 GTSNPN and CDR2 SVGIG (reference sequence). The CDR3 DNA is TGTGCCTGGAGTACCTGGGGACAGGGACTTATTCAGCCCCAGCATTTT. Protein sequence: CAWSTWGQGLIQPQHF.

Concerning this clone: Other nucleotide sequences in the sample specify the same CDR3. The chain links TRBV27 to TRBJ2-7; D uncertain. The germline V gene has CDR1 MNHEY and CDR2 SMNVEV (reference sequence). Trimming left V 5 bases short and J 0 bases short, with 5 bases between. The CDR3 contains 12 residues. CDR3 DNA sequence: TGTGCCAGCAGTCCCAGCTCCTACGAGCAGTACTTC. It encodes CASSPSSYEQYF.

The rearrangement uses TRBV28 and TRBJ1-5, with TRBD1 as a possible D gene (5 bases). V lost 4 bases and J 11 bases, leaving 18 bases between the germline ends. CDR1 is MDHEN and CDR2 is SYDVKM in the germline V gene. The CDR3 covers 14 residues. DNA for the CDR3: TGTGCCAGCAGTTATGTGAAATCGGGGGAAGCCCAGCATTTT. Translation gives CASSYVKSGEAQHF. The full variable domain, completed using reference TRBV28 and TRBJ1-5, is DVKVTQSSRYLVKRTGEKVFLECVQDMDHENMFWYRQDPGLGLRLIYFSYDVKMKEKGDIPEGYSVSREKKERFSLILESASTNQTSMYLCASSYVKSGEAQHFGDGTRLSIL.

This rearrangement joins TRBV25-1 to TRBJ2-3; 9 bases align to TRBD1. The CDR3 has 15 amino acids. Germline CDR1 MGHDK, CDR2 SYGVNS. Trimming at V came to 8 bases and at J to 0 bases, leaving 6 bases not matched to a gene. CDR3 residues: CASHPGTGSTDTQYF. The CDR3 coding sequence is TGTGCCAGCCACCCCGGGACAGGGAGCACAGATACGCAGTATTTT.

The rearrangement uses TRBV4-3 and TRBJ2-6; D not resolved. From germline, CDR1 is LGHNA and CDR2 YSLEER. The CDR3 covers 16 residues. Trimming removed 0 bases from V and 2 bases from J, with 8 bases in between. CDR3 amino acids: CASSQETVAGANVLTF. The CDR3 bases are TGCGCCAGCAGCCAAGAAACGGTGGCTGGGGCCAACGTCCTGACTTTC.

The chain couples TRBV7-3 to TRBJ2-3; 8 nucleotides match TRBD2. Germline CDR1 is SGHTA and CDR2 is FQGTGA. The CDR3 length is 14 residues. V gave up 5 bases and J gave up 8 bases; unmatched junction bases: 9. The CDR3 DNA reads TGTGCCAGCAGCCCCTCCAGCGGGGGAGGTACGCAGTATTTT. The encoded protein is CASSPSSGGGTQYF.

This clone was seen just once. CDR3 DNA sequence: TGCGCCAGCAGTGAGGGACAGGCAATAAATGAAAAACTGTTTTTT. Its protein is CASSEGQAINEKLFF. The chain uses TRBV10-2 and TRBJ1-4; 7 nucleotides align to TRBD1. The trim removed 2 bases at V and 5 bases at J, leaving 5 bases unmatched. Germline lookup yields CDR1 WSHSY and CDR2 SAAADI. This CDR3 region has 15 residues.